This TCR beta chain stems from a study of monozygotic twins with inflammatory bowel disease. TCRdb re-called the 5' RACE reads and shows each CDR3 protein once, DNA omitted. The ten most abundant clones cover under 15% of a sample with 110,000 or so distinct CDR3 sequences. The CDR3 has 15 residues. Germline-derived CDR1 and CDR2 are SGHVS and FQNEAQ. The material sequenced was blood. This rearrangement joins TRBV7-8 to TRBJ2-1; TCRdb proposes TRBD1, but this gene call is untestable without DNA. This receptor was taken from a human donor with ulcerative colitis or Crohn's disease, or a healthy co-twin of an affected twin (not recorded which). This CDR3 reads CASSLGDRANNEQFF.